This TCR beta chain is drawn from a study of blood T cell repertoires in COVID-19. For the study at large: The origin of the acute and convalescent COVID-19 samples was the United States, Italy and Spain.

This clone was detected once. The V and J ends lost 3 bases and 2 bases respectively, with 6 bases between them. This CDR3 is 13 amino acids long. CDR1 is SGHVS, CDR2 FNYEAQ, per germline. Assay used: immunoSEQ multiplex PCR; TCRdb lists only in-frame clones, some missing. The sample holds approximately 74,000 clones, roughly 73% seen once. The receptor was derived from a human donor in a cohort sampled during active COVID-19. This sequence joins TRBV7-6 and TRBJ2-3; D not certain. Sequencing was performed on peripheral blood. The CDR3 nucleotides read TGTGCCAGCAGCTTGATAGACACAGATACGCAGTATTTT. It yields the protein CASSLIDTDTQYF.